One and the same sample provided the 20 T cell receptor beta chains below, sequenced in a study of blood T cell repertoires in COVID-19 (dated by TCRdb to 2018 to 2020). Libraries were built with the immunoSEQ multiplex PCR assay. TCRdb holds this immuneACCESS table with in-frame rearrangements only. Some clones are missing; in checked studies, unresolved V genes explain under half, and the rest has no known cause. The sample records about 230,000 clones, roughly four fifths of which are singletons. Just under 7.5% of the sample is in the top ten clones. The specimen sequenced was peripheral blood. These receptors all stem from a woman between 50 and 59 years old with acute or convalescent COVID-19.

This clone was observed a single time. The CDR3 region is CASSLGGAAGETQYF. DNA for the CDR3: TGTGCCAGCAGCTTAGGCGGGGCCGCCGGGGAGACCCAGTACTTC. V usage is TRBV7-2 and J usage is TRBJ2-5; a weak D match, TRBD2 (6 bases). V was shortened by 1 base and J by 5 bases, with 14 bases between the two germline ends. This CDR3 spans 15 amino acids. Germline CDR1 reads SGHTA; CDR2 reads FQGNSA. Full variable domain (remainder filled in from reference TRBV7-2 and TRBJ2-5): GAGVSQSPSNKVTEKGKDVELRCDPISGHTALYWYRQSLGQGLEFLIYFQGNSAPDKSGLPSDRFSAERTGGSVSTLTIQRTQQEDSAVYLCASSLGGAAGETQYFGPGTRLLVL.

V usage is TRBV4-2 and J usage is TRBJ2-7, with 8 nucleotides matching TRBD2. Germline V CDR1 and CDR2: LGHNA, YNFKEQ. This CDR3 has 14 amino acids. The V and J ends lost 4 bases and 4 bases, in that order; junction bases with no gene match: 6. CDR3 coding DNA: TGTGCCAGCAGCCCTCGGACTAGCAATTACGAGCAGTACTTC. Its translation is CASSPRTSNYEQYF.

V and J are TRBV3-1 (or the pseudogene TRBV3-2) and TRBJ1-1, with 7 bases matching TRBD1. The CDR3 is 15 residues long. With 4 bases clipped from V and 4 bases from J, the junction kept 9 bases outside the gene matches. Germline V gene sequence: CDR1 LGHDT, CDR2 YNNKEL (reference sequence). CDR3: CASSLRRQGTTEAFF. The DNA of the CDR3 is TGTGCCAGCAGCCTTCGCCGACAGGGTACCACTGAAGCTTTCTTT.

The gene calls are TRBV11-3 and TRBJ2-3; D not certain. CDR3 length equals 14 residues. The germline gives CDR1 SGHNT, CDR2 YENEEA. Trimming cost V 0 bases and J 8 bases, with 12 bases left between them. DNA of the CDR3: TGTGCCAGCAGCTTAGATAACGCCCTCGGTACGCAGTATTTT. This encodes CASSLDNALGTQYF.

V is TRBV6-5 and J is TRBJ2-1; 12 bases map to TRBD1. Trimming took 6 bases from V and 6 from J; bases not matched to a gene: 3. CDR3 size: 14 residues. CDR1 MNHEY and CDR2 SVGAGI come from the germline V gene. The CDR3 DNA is TGTGCCAGCAGGGGACAGGGGGCGGTCAATGAGCAGTTCTTC. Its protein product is CASRGQGAVNEQFF.

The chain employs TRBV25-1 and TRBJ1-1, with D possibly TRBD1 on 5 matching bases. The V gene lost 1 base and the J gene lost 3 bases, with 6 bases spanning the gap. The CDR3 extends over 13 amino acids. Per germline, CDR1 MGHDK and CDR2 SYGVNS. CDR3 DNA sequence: TGTGCCAGCAGTGAATTAGGGGACACTGAAGCTTTCTTT. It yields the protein CASSELGDTEAFF. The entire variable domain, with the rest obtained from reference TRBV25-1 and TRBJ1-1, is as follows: EADIYQTPRYLVIGTGKKITLECSQTMGHDKMYWYQQDPGMELHLIHYSYGVNSTEKGDLSSESTVSRIRTEHFPLTLESARPSHTSQYLCASSELGDTEAFFGQGTRLTVV.

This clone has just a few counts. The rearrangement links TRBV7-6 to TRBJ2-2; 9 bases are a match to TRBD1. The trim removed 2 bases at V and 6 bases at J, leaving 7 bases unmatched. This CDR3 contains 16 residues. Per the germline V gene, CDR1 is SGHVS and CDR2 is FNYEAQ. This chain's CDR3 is CASSLKQGAGPGELFF. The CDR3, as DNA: TGTGCCAGCAGCTTAAAACAGGGGGCGGGACCCGGGGAGCTGTTTTTT. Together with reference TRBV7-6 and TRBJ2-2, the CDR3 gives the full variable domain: GAGVSQSPRYKVTKRGQDVALRCDPISGHVSLYWYRQALGQGPEFLTYFNYEAQQDKSGLPNDRFSAERPEGSISTLTIQRTEQRDSAMYRCASSLKQGAGPGELFFGEGSRLTVL.

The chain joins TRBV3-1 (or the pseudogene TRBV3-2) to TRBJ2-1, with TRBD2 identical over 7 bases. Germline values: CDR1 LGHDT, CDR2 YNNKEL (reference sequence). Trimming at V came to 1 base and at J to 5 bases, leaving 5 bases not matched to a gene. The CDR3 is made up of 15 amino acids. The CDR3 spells CASSQGRGVNNEQFF. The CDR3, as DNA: TGTGCCAGCAGCCAAGGACGGGGGGTTAACAATGAGCAGTTCTTC.

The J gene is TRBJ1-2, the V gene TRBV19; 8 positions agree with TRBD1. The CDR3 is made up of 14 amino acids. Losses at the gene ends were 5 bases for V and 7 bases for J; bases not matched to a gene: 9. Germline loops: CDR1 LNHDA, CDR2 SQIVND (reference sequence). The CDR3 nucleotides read TGTGCCAGTAGTGTTACGGGACAGGCCGGTGGCTACACCTTC. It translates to CASSVTGQAGGYTF. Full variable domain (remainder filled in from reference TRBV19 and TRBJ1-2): DGGITQSPKYLFRKEGQNVTLSCEQNLNHDAMYWYRQDPGQGLRLIYYSQIVNDFQKGDIAEGYSVSREKKESFPLTVTSAQKNPTAFYLCASSVTGQAGGYTFGSGTRLTVV.

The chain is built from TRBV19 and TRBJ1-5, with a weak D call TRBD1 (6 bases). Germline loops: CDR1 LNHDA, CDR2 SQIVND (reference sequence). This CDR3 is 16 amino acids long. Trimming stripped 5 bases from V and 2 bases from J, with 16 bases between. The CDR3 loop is CASSSRGALGNQPQHF. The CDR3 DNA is TGTGCCAGTAGTTCGCGGGGGGCGCTTGGCAATCAGCCCCAGCATTTT. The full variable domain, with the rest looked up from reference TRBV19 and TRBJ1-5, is DGGITQSPKYLFRKEGQNVTLSCEQNLNHDAMYWYRQDPGQGLRLIYYSQIVNDFQKGDIAEGYSVSREKKESFPLTVTSAQKNPTAFYLCASSSRGALGNQPQHFGDGTRLSIL.

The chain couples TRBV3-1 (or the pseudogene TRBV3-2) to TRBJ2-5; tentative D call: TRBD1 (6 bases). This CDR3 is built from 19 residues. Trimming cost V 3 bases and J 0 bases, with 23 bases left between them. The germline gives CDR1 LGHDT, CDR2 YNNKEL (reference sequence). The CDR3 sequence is CASSQEGQQIHLYQETQYF. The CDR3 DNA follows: TGTGCCAGCAGCCAGGAAGGACAGCAAATACACCTGTACCAAGAGACCCAGTACTTC.

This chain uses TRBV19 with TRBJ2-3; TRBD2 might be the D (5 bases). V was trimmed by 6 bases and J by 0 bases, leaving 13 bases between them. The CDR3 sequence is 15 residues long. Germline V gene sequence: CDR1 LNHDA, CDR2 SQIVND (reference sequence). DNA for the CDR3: TGTGCCAGTAGACGGCGCGGGTCAAGCACAGATACGCAGTATTTT. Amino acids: CASRRRGSSTDTQYF.

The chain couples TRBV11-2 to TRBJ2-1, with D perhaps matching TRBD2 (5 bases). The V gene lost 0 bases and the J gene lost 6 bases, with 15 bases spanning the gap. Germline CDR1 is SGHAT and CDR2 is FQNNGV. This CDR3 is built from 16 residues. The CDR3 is CASSLEVSRRGNEQFF. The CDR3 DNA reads TGTGCCAGCAGCTTAGAAGTTAGCCGCCGGGGCAATGAGCAGTTCTTC. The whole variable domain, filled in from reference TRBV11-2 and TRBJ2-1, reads EAGVAQSPRYKIIEKRQSVAFWCNPISGHATLYWYQQILGQGPKLLIQFQNNGVVDDSQLPKDRFSAERLKGVDSTLKIQPAKLEDSAVYLCASSLEVSRRGNEQFFGPGTRLTVL.

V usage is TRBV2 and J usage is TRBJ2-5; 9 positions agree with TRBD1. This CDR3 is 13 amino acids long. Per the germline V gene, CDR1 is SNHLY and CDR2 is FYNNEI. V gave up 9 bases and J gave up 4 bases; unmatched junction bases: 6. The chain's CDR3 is CASRTGVRETQYF. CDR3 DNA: TGTGCCAGTAGGACAGGGGTGAGAGAGACCCAGTACTTC.

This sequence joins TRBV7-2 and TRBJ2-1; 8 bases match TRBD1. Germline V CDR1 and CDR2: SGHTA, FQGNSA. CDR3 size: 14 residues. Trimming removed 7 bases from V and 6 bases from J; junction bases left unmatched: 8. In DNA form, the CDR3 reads TGTGCCAGCACCGAGTCCAGGGGGCGCAATGAGCAGTTCTTC. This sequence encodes CASTESRGRNEQFF. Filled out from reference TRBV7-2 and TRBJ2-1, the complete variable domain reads GAGVSQSPSNKVTEKGKDVELRCDPISGHTALYWYRQSLGQGLEFLIYFQGNSAPDKSGLPSDRFSAERTGGSVSTLTIQRTQQEDSAVYLCASTESRGRNEQFFGPGTRLTVL.

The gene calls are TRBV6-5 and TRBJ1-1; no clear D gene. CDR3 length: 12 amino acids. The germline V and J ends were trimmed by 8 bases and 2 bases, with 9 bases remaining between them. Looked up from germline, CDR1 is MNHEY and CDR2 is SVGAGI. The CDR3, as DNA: TGTGCCAGCGGGAGGGATAACACTGAAGCTTTCTTT. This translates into CASGRDNTEAFF.

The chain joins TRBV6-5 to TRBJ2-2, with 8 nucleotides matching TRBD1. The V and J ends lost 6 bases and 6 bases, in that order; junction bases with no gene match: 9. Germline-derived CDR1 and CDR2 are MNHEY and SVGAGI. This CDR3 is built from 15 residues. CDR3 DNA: TGTGCCAGCAGAGCAGGGGGCGCGGGGTCCGGGGAGCTGTTTTTT. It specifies CASRAGGAGSGELFF.

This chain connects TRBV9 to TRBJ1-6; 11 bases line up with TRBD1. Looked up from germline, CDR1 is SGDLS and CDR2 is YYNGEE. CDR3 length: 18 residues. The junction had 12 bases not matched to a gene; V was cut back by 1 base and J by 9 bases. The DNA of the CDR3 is TGTGCCAGCAGCGTAACGGGGACAGGGGGTTTAGGTGGTTCACCCCTCCACTTT. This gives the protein CASSVTGTGGLGGSPLHF.

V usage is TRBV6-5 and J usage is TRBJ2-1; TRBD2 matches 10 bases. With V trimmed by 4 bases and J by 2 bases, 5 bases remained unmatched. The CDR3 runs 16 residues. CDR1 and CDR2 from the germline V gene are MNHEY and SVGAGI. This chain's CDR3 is CASSWTSGRAYNEQFF. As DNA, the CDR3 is TGTGCCAGCAGTTGGACGAGCGGGAGGGCCTACAATGAGCAGTTCTTC.

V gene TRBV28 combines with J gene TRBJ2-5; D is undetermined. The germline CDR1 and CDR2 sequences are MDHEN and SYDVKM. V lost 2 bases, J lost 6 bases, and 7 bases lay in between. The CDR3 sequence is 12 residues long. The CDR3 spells CASSLEPQTQYF. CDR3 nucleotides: TGTGCCAGCAGTTTAGAGCCTCAGACCCAGTACTTC.